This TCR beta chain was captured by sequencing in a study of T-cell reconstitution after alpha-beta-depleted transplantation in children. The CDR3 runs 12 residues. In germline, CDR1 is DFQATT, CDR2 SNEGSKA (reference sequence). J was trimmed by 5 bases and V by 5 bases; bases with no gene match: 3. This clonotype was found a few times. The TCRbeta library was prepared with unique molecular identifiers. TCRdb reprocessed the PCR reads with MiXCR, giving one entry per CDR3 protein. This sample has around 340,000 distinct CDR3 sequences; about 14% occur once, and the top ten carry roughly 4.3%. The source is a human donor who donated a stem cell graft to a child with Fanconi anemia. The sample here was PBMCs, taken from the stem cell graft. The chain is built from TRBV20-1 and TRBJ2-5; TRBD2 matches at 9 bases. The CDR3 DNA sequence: TGCAGTGCTCTTGCGGGAGGGGAGACCCAGTACTTC. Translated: CSALAGGETQYF.